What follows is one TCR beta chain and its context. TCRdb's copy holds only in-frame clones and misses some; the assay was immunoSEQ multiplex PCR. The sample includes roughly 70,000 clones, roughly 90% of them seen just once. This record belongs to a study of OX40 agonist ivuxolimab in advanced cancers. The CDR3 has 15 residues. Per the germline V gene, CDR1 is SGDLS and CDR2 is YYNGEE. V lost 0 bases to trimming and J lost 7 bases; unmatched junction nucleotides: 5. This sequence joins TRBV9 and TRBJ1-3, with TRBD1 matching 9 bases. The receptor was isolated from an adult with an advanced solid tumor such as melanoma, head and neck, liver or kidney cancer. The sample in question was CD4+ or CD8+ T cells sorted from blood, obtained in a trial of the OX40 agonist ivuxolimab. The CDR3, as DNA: TGTGCCAGCAGCGTAGGGGGACAGGGTCCTAACACCATATATTTT. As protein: CASSVGGQGPNTIYF.